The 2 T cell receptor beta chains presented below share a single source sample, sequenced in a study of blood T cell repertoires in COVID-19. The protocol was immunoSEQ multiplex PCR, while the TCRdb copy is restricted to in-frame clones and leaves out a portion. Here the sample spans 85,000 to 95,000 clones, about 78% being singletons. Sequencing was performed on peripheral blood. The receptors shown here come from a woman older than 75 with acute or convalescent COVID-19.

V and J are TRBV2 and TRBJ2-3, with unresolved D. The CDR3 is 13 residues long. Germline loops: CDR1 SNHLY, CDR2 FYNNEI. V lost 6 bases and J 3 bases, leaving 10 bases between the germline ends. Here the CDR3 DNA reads TGTGCCAGCAGCTTCTCAGGAACAGATACGCAGTATTTT. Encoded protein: CASSFSGTDTQYF.

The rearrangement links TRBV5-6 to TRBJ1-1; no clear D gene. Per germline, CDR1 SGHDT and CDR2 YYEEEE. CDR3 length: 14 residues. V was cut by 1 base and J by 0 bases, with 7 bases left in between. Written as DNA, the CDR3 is TGTGCCAGCAGCTTGCCAGGAATGAACACTGAAGCTTTCTTT. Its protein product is CASSLPGMNTEAFF.